This T cell receptor (beta chain) derives from a study of T cell repertoires in cytomegalovirus infection. Whole-study results and caveats: In two of eight donors, the top clonotype was HLA-C-restricted CMV-specific. Cumulative public TCR beta family frequency identified carriers of CMV plus the relevant HLA.

Germline lookup yields CDR1 SGHTA and CDR2 FQGNSA. The V gene lost 3 bases and the J gene lost 0 bases, with 15 bases spanning the gap. The CDR3 has 16 amino acids. This clonotype was detected ten times or more. Its antigen is unidentified. Using its own MiXCR run on the reads, TCRdb lists one record per CDR3 protein. This sample has about 740,000 distinct CDR3 sequences, with 30% to 35% found just once. The V gene is TRBV7-2, the J gene TRBJ2-7; TRBD2 might be the D (6 bases). The sequence came from a human donor in good health (CMV status not recorded). Some clones in this sample may be carry-over from other donors' samples. Sequenced here: cultured PBMCs, sampled from culture after CMV antigen stimulation. CDR3 residues: CASSLVRDWDSYEQYF. The CDR3 region has the DNA TGTGCCAGCAGCTTGGTCCGGGACTGGGACTCCTACGAGCAGTACTTC.